Following are 14 T cell receptor beta chains from one sample sequenced in a study of cytomegalovirus exposure and HLA in healthy donors. PCR was performed using 60 Vbeta and 13 Jbeta primers. The assay was immunoSEQ multiplex PCR, and TCRdb's table has in-frame clones only and misses some. The sample lists around 130,000 clones, over 75% occurring once. The specimen sequenced was PBMCs. These receptors all come from a female donor in good health and CMV-seronegative.

With respect to this clone: This sample also contains other DNA sequences that code for the same CDR3. This chain links TRBV6-1 with TRBJ2-7; D is unresolved. Germline V lookup: CDR1 MNHNS, CDR2 SASEGT. There are 12 residues in the CDR3. V lost 0 bases and J lost 4, with 4 bases in between. The CDR3, as DNA: TGTGCCAGCAGTGAAGCCAGTTACGAGCAGTACTTC. Translation: CASSEASYEQYF.

CDR3 DNA: TGTGCCAGCAGCCTACTAGCGGGAGGGCCCTCGAATGAGCAGTTCTTC. This encodes CASSLLAGGPSNEQFF. The chain has TRBV2 and TRBJ2-1; 13 positions match TRBD2. V was pared by 6 bases and J by 7 bases, with 9 bases of the junction left unmatched. The CDR3 is 16 amino acids. Germline V CDR1 and CDR2: SNHLY, FYNNEI.

The rearrangement joins TRBV5-5 to TRBJ2-7; unclear D gene. CDR3 size: 11 residues. The V and J ends lost 3 bases and 2 bases respectively, with 3 bases between them. Germline values: CDR1 SGHKS, CDR2 YYEKEE (reference sequence). The DNA of the CDR3 is TGTGCCAGCAGCTCCGCCTACGAGCAGTACTTC. It encodes CASSSAYEQYF.

The rearrangement joins TRBV2 to TRBJ2-7, with D tentatively TRBD2 (5 bases). V lost 6 bases and J lost 7, with 19 bases in between. Germline V gene sequence: CDR1 SNHLY, CDR2 FYNNEI. The CDR3 covers 14 residues. The CDR3 DNA reads TGTGCCAGCAGGGGCGTGGGAAACACGGGGGAGCAGTACTTC. Its protein product is CASRGVGNTGEQYF.

The rearrangement uses TRBV12-5 and TRBJ2-3; TRBD1 aligns across 8 bases. CDR1 is LGHNT and CDR2 is FRNRAP in the germline V gene. J was trimmed by 2 bases and V by 6 bases; bases with no gene match: 1. This CDR3 spans 13 amino acids. CDR3 sequence reads: CASGGQATDTQYF. DNA for the CDR3: TGTGCTAGTGGGGGACAGGCCACAGATACGCAGTATTTT.

The CDR3 reads CASSLAGTGVPNEQFF. The CDR3 region has the DNA TGTGCCAGCAGCTTGGCAGGGACAGGGGTGCCCAATGAGCAGTTCTTC. The rearrangement joins TRBV5-4 to TRBJ2-1; TRBD1 aligns across 10 bases. V trimming: 0 bases; J trimming: 6 bases; junction bases outside the gene matches: 6. The V gene's germline CDR1 is SGHNT and CDR2 YYREEE (reference sequence). CDR3 length: 16 amino acids.

The V call is TRBV29-1, the J call TRBJ2-1; the match to TRBD2 covers 7 bases. The CDR3 loop spans 13 amino acids. V lost 4 bases and J lost 4; bases outside the gene matches: 4. CDR1 SQVTM and CDR2 ANQGSEA come from the germline V gene. The CDR3: CSVGASGYNEQFF. The CDR3 DNA reads TGCAGCGTTGGGGCTAGCGGATACAATGAGCAGTTCTTC.

The chain couples TRBV2 to TRBJ2-1, with TRBD2 matching 7 bases. After removal of 4 bases from V and 9 bases from J, the junction contained 3 bases not matched to a gene. Germline-derived CDR1 and CDR2 are SNHLY and FYNNEI. The CDR3 is made up of 12 amino acids. The chain's CDR3 is CASSAGLGEQFF. For the CDR3, the DNA is TGTGCCAGCAGTGCAGGACTAGGTGAGCAGTTCTTC.

The V gene is TRBV9, the J gene TRBJ2-2; D possibly corresponds to TRBD1 (5 bases). The ends were cut back, 0 bases at V and 5 bases at J, with 14 bases in the middle. CDR3 length: 16 residues. Germline CDR1 and CDR2: SGDLS and YYNGEE. CDR3 DNA sequence: TGTGCCAGCAGCGTAGGCTGGACAAGCTCAACCGGGGAGCTGTTTTTT. It translates to CASSVGWTSSTGELFF.

This clone was recorded only once. The rearrangement links TRBV27 to TRBJ2-7; the D is unclear. Germline V CDR1 and CDR2: MNHEY, SMNVEV (reference sequence). V was shortened by 3 bases and J by 5 bases, with 11 bases between the two germline ends. The CDR3 sequence is 13 residues long. CDR3 DNA sequence: TGTGCCAGCAGTTTCCGGGTTAAGGACGAGCAGTACTTC. The encoded protein is CASSFRVKDEQYF.

This chain links TRBV27 with TRBJ1-2; D unclear. The CDR3 spans 13 residues. CDR1 is MNHEY, CDR2 SMNVEV, per germline (reference sequence). The V gene lost 3 bases and the J gene lost 5 bases, with 10 bases spanning the gap. CDR3 in DNA: TGTGCCAGCAGTTTTTCGGGATCATATGGCTACACCTTC. It translates to CASSFSGSYGYTF.

The chain uses TRBV9 and TRBJ1-1; D might be TRBD1 (6 bases). The germline V gene has CDR1 SGDLS and CDR2 YYNGEE. Trimming cost V 4 bases and J 0 bases, with 16 bases left between them. CDR3 length equals 16 residues. The CDR3 region has the DNA TGTGCCAGCAGCCAGGACAGTAGAATGATGAACACTGAAGCTTTCTTT. The encoded protein is CASSQDSRMMNTEAFF.

This clone was seen a handful of times. The chain uses TRBV7-8 and TRBJ2-7, with 7 positions matching TRBD1. Germline V CDR1 and CDR2: SGHVS, FQNEAQ. V was clipped by 2 bases and J by 2 bases; unmatched bases: 9. This CDR3 spans 16 amino acids. The CDR3 spells CASSLNPGQGAYEQYF. In DNA, the CDR3 is TGTGCCAGCAGCTTAAACCCTGGTCAGGGGGCCTACGAGCAGTACTTC.

The gene calls are TRBV7-9 and TRBJ2-7; 7 nucleotides agree with TRBD2. There are 14 residues in the CDR3. Germline assignment: CDR1 SEHNR and CDR2 FQNEAQ (reference sequence). The V segment lost 5 bases and the J segment 7 bases; nucleotides outside the gene matches: 11. DNA for the CDR3: TGTGCCAGCAGCCCTAGCGGTTCAGCCAAGGAGCAGTACTTC. Translated: CASSPSGSAKEQYF.